The 28 T cell receptor beta chains below come from one sample, sequenced in a study of CD8 T cells in ankylosing spondylitis. Points from the study as a whole: There was a TCR beta motif, made of eight highly homologous variants, that appeared characteristic of ankylosing spondylitis blood.

TCRdb itself ran the 5' RACE reads through MiXCR, one entry per CDR3 protein. The sample records fewer than 400,000 distinct CDR3 sequences, approximately 20% being singletons. Their cognate antigens are unknown. The sequenced material came from blood, either unsorted or a sorted T cell fraction (not recorded which). The origin of the receptors is a male donor with ankylosing spondylitis.

This clonotype showed up just a few times. The V gene is TRBV9, the J gene TRBJ2-7; 7 bases map to TRBD1. CDR3 length: 15 amino acids. Germline CDR1 SGDLS, CDR2 YYNGEE. The trim removed 3 bases at V and 1 base at J, leaving 7 bases unmatched. CDR3 nucleotides: TGTGCCAGCAGCGCGCTGGGACAGCCGTCCTACGAGCAGTACTTC. It codes for CASSALGQPSYEQYF.

This clonotype was counted only a few times. The chain carries TRBV5-1 and TRBJ1-1; D call uncertain. The CDR3 has 14 amino acids. V was pared by 0 bases and J by 7 bases, with 13 bases between. Germline V CDR1 and CDR2: SGHRS, YFSETQ. CDR3 sequence reads: CASSLVRGGGEAFF. In DNA, the CDR3 is TGCGCCAGCAGCTTGGTGCGGGGTGGAGGTGAAGCTTTCTTT.

CDR3 nucleotide sequence: TGTGCCATCAGCCTAGCGGGAGGAGGGACCGGGGAGCTGTTTTTT. Translated, it gives CAISLAGGGTGELFF. The chain recombines TRBV10-3 with TRBJ2-2; 11 nucleotides match TRBD2. From germline, CDR1 is ENHRY and CDR2 SYGVKD. V lost 6 bases and J lost 5; bases outside the gene matches: 5. The CDR3 has 15 residues.

The V gene is TRBV2, the J gene TRBJ2-5; unclear D gene. The ends were cut back, 1 base at V and 5 bases at J, with 14 bases in the middle. This CDR3 is built from 15 residues. Germline loops: CDR1 SNHLY, CDR2 FYNNEI. Here the CDR3 DNA reads TGTGCCAGCAGTGAAGTTCCCGCCCGGCGGGAGACCCAGTACTTC. It translates to CASSEVPARRETQYF.

V and J are TRBV28 and TRBJ1-4; no definite D call. The CDR3 has 14 amino acids. The V gene lost 3 bases and the J gene lost 7 bases, with 12 bases spanning the gap. Germline V gives CDR1 MDHEN, CDR2 SYDVKM. Written as DNA, the CDR3 is TGTGCCAGCAGTTTTAGCAGCGGTTCTGAAAAACTGTTTTTT. This translates into CASSFSSGSEKLFF.

This clonotype was observed once. The V and J genes are TRBV19 and TRBJ2-5; D uncertain. CDR1 LNHDA and CDR2 SQIVND come from the germline V gene (reference sequence). The CDR3 has 12 amino acids. DNA of the CDR3: TGTGACCGCCCCCGGGTGGGAGAGACCCAGTACTTC. Translating gives CDRPRVGETQYF.

The V gene is TRBV6-2 or TRBV6-3, the J gene TRBJ2-2; D is unclear. The V and J ends lost 2 bases and 10 bases respectively, with 11 bases between them. Germline V lookup: CDR1 MNHEY, CDR2 SVGEGT. The CDR3 runs 13 residues. The CDR3 DNA reads TGTGCCAGCAGTTACACGTATTACGCGGAGCTGTTTTTT. Protein: CASSYTYYAELFF.

This clonotype came up a few times. The J gene is TRBJ1-5, the V gene TRBV5-1, with D possibly TRBD1 on 5 matching bases. V lost 0 bases to trimming and J lost 6 bases, with 13 bases between them. This CDR3 spans 15 amino acids. Germline CDR1 is SGHRS and CDR2 is YFSETQ. CDR3 in DNA: TGCGCCAGCAGCTTGGAAGCTGGGGGAGGTCAGCCCCAGCATTTT. It is translated as CASSLEAGGGQPQHF. The variable domain in full, with the rest retrieved from reference TRBV5-1 and TRBJ1-5, is KAGVTQTPRYLIKTRGQQVTLSCSPISGHRSVSWYQQTPGQGLQFLFEYFSETQRNKGNFPGRFSGRQFSNSRSEMNVSTLELGDSALYLCASSLEAGGGQPQHFGDGTRLSIL.

The rearrangement uses TRBV28 and TRBJ1-4, with a possible D match to TRBD1 (6 bases). The CDR3 has 17 residues. CDR1 is MDHEN and CDR2 is SYDVKM in the germline V gene. Trimming took 4 bases from V and 6 from J, leaving 21 bases between them. The CDR3 nucleotides are TGTGCCAGCAGTTCCTTCGGGGGGTCAGGGGCGGATGAAAAACTGTTTTTT. Its protein product is CASSSFGGSGADEKLFF.

This clonotype has just a few counts. The chain joins TRBV9 to TRBJ2-2; the D gene is possibly TRBD1 (5 bases). The CDR3 sequence is 16 residues long. Trimming took 0 bases from V and 0 from J, leaving 9 bases between them. Germline CDR1 is SGDLS and CDR2 is YYNGEE. For the CDR3, the DNA is TGTGCCAGCAGCGTAGTAGGGGCCCCGAACACCGGGGAGCTGTTTTTT. This sequence encodes CASSVVGAPNTGELFF.

This clonotype showed up just a few times. J is TRBJ2-2 and V is TRBV5-1, with D hard to call. Germline values: CDR1 SGHRS, CDR2 YFSETQ. Trimming pared 0 bases from V and 4 bases from J, leaving 13 bases between. This CDR3 is 16 amino acids long. Here the CDR3 reads CASSLDQLRATGELFF. For the CDR3, the DNA is TGCGCCAGCAGCTTGGATCAGCTAAGAGCCACCGGGGAGCTGTTTTTT. The full variable domain, its missing parts supplied by reference TRBV5-1 and TRBJ2-2, is KAGVTQTPRYLIKTRGQQVTLSCSPISGHRSVSWYQQTPGQGLQFLFEYFSETQRNKGNFPGRFSGRQFSNSRSEMNVSTLELGDSALYLCASSLDQLRATGELFFGEGSRLTVL.

There are a few counts of this clonotype. The V and J genes are TRBV20-1 and TRBJ2-3; a possible D gene is TRBD2 (6 bases). CDR3 size: 15 residues. The V and J ends lost 5 bases and 0 bases respectively, with 15 bases between them. The germline gives CDR1 DFQATT, CDR2 SNEGSKA (reference sequence). CDR3 DNA sequence: TGCAGTGCTCCTGTGGGGCGGGATAGCACAGATACGCAGTATTTT. Its protein product is CSAPVGRDSTDTQYF.

The chain uses TRBV29-1 and TRBJ1-3, with TRBD1 as a possible D gene (6 bases). The CDR3 is 14 amino acids. V lost 5 bases and J 8 bases, leaving 19 bases between the germline ends. Germline CDR1 is SQVTM and CDR2 is ANQGSEA. In DNA form, the CDR3 reads TGCAGCGTTAAGTCCGGCGGGGGCGCGGACACCATATATTTT. It is translated as CSVKSGGGADTIYF.

This clonotype has ten or more counts. The chain couples TRBV18 to TRBJ1-4, with unresolved D. Germline V gene sequence: CDR1 KGHSH, CDR2 LQKENI. V lost 2 bases to trimming and J lost 7 bases, with 8 bases between them. The length of the CDR3 is 13 residues. The CDR3 protein is CASSPGPAEKLFF. The CDR3 DNA is TGTGCCAGCTCACCAGGGCCAGCTGAAAAACTGTTTTTT.

In its sample, this clonotype was seen many times. The V call is TRBV4-1, the J call TRBJ1-1; 7 nucleotides align to TRBD1. This CDR3 has 18 amino acids. The ends lost 4 bases at V and 1 base at J; junction bases unmatched: 15. Germline CDR1 MGHRA, CDR2 YSYEKL. The DNA of the CDR3 is TGCGCCAGCAGCCGAGACCGGGACAGCGATAACCAGAACACTGAAGCTTTCTTT. It yields the protein CASSRDRDSDNQNTEAFF.

The CDR3 here is CSAGADTQYF. The CDR3 nucleotides are TGCAGCGCGGGAGCAGATACGCAGTATTTT. The rearrangement joins TRBV29-1 to TRBJ2-3; the D gene is possibly TRBD2 (6 bases). There are 10 residues in the CDR3. Germline assignment: CDR1 SQVTM and CDR2 ANQGSEA. Trimming shortened V by 7 bases and J by 4 bases, and 6 bases separated the two germline ends.

The CDR3 region has the DNA TGCAGTGCTAGAAAGGGGGGACTCCCTCACAATGAGCAGTTCTTC. Amino acids: CSARKGGLPHNEQFF. The chain joins TRBV20-1 to TRBJ2-1; the D call may be TRBD1 or TRBD2 (6 bases each). V shed 2 bases and J shed 5 bases, with 16 bases lying between them. Germline-derived CDR1 and CDR2 are DFQATT and SNEGSKA (reference sequence). The CDR3 runs to 15 residues.

This clonotype was detected a few times. V usage is TRBV10-3 and J usage is TRBJ2-2; tentatively, D is TRBD2 (5 bases). The CDR3 consists of 13 residues. Germline V gives CDR1 ENHRY, CDR2 SYGVKD. Trimming left V 7 bases short and J 6 bases short, with 12 bases between. CDR3 loop: CAIKASFAGELFF. The CDR3 nucleotides read TGTGCCATCAAGGCTAGCTTTGCCGGGGAGCTGTTTTTT.

The chain combines TRBV20-1 with TRBJ1-3; D is unclear. V shed 5 bases and J shed 0 bases, with 8 bases lying between them. The CDR3 has 13 amino acids. CDR1 DFQATT and CDR2 SNEGSKA come from the germline V gene (reference sequence). The CDR3 DNA follows: TGCAGTGCTGAGTTCTACTCTGGAAACACCATATATTTT. The encoded protein is CSAEFYSGNTIYF.

The chain couples TRBV27 to TRBJ2-7, with TRBD2 matching 13 bases. This CDR3 comprises 14 residues. Losses at the gene ends were 6 bases for V and 3 bases for J; bases not matched to a gene: 2. Germline CDR1 reads MNHEY; CDR2 reads SMNVEV (reference sequence). The CDR3 protein is CASSGTSGNYEQYF. CDR3 DNA: TGTGCCAGCAGCGGGACTAGCGGGAACTACGAGCAGTACTTC.

This sequence joins TRBV25-1 and TRBJ2-3, with TRBD1 identical over 8 bases. Trimming removed 3 bases from V and 5 bases from J; junction bases left unmatched: 7. This CDR3 spans 15 amino acids. The germline CDR1 and CDR2 sequences are MGHDK and SYGVNS. The chain's CDR3 is CASSDLRGTGDTQYF. In nucleotides, the CDR3 is TGTGCCAGCAGTGACCTAAGGGGGACAGGAGATACGCAGTATTTT.

The chain carries TRBV12-3 or TRBV12-4 and TRBJ1-4; no reliable D call. This CDR3 has 14 residues. V lost 2 bases to trimming and J lost 3 bases, with 7 bases between them. CDR3: CASSLWTANEKLFF. The CDR3 DNA reads as TGTGCCAGCAGTTTATGGACTGCTAATGAAAAACTGTTTTTT.

The genes are TRBV27 and TRBJ2-2; a possible D gene is TRBD1 (5 bases). The CDR3 is 14 residues long. The V end was cut by 7 bases, the J end by 3 bases, with 12 bases between. The germline V gene has CDR1 MNHEY and CDR2 SMNVEV (reference sequence). CDR3 loop: CASMQGQYTGELFF. CDR3 DNA: TGTGCCAGCATGCAGGGCCAATACACCGGGGAGCTGTTTTTT.

There are many counts of this clonotype. This chain uses TRBV3-1 with TRBJ2-7; D unresolved. V lost 4 bases and J 2 bases, leaving 9 bases between the germline ends. CDR3 length: 13 amino acids. Germline-derived CDR1 and CDR2 are LGHDT and YNNKEL (reference sequence). The DNA for the CDR3 is TGTGCCAGCAGCCTTGGCAGAGCCTACGAGCAGTACTTC. As protein: CASSLGRAYEQYF.

Points on this clonotype: The junction differs from germline at one of its ends, possibly a read error. The CDR3 loop is CASRRERGDTRYF. CDR3 DNA: TGTGCCAGTAGGCGGGAGAGGGGAGATACGCGGTATTTT. This chain uses TRBV19 with TRBJ2-3; 7 positions agree with TRBD2. CDR1 is LNHDA and CDR2 is SQIVND in the germline V gene (reference sequence). The CDR3 is 13 amino acids.

The CDR3 region is CASSQGTGYTF. CDR3 DNA sequence: TGTGCCAGCAGTCAGGGTACGGGCTACACCTTC. J is TRBJ1-2 and V is TRBV6-2 or TRBV6-3, with a tentative D call TRBD1 (5 bases). V was pared by 5 bases and J by 8 bases, with 9 bases between. Per the germline V gene, CDR1 is MNHEY and CDR2 is SVGEGT. The CDR3 has 11 amino acids.

The sample holds a few counts of this clonotype. The genes are TRBV7-2 and TRBJ2-1; 7 bases are a match to TRBD2. CDR3 length: 16 amino acids. CDR1 is SGHTA and CDR2 is FQGNSA in the germline V gene. After removal of 5 bases from V and 8 bases from J, the junction contained 15 bases not matched to a gene. CDR3 DNA: TGTGCCAGCAGCAAGCTGGGGGGGAGGGTTATCGATGAGCAGTTCTTC. Amino acid sequence: CASSKLGGRVIDEQFF.

The chain has TRBV20-1 and TRBJ2-3; perhaps TRBD2 as D (5 bases). Trimming cost V 3 bases and J 1 base, with 17 bases left between them. The CDR3 is made up of 16 amino acids. Germline CDR1 is DFQATT and CDR2 is SNEGSKA (reference sequence). CDR3 nucleotide sequence: TGCAGTGCTAGTGGACTCAAAGAAATCGGCACAGATACGCAGTATTTT. Translating it yields CSASGLKEIGTDTQYF.